This passage covers 20 T cell receptor beta chains from one sample sequenced in a study of human T cells and chemical hapten exposure. MiXCR, run by TCRdb on the RACE reads, gives a single entry per CDR3 protein. The data show approximately 34,000 distinct CDR3 sequences, roughly 5% seen once. Time point meaning: healthy volunteer bleed at 6 weeks. Extraction yielded total RNA from whole blood (unfractionated). The source material was whole blood. All receptors derive from a human donor in good health. Some clones in this sample may be carry-over from other donors' samples.

This clonotype was counted only a few times. The rearrangement uses TRBV29-1 and TRBJ2-5, with D uncertain. Trimming stripped 5 bases from V and 2 bases from J, with 15 bases between. Per the germline V gene, CDR1 is SQVTM and CDR2 is ANQGSEA. The CDR3 length is 14 residues. The CDR3 region has the DNA TGCAGCGTTCAAAGGACGAGTGGGCAAGAGACCCAGTACTTC. It encodes CSVQRTSGQETQYF.

This clonotype has a count of ten or more. The chain uses TRBV30 and TRBJ2-3, with 7 bases matching TRBD2. The CDR3 runs to 15 residues. The V gene's germline CDR1 is GTSNPN and CDR2 SVGIG (reference sequence). V lost 0 bases to trimming and J lost 4 bases; unmatched junction nucleotides: 7. CDR3 nucleotide sequence: TGTGCCTGGAGTGTCGGGACTACTAAAGCAGATACGCAGTATTTT. This translates into CAWSVGTTKADTQYF.

The chain joins TRBV5-1 to TRBJ1-1; 7 bases are shared with TRBD1. V lost 4 bases to trimming and J lost 2 bases; unmatched junction nucleotides: 20. Germline CDR1 reads SGHRS; CDR2 reads YFSETQ. There are 19 residues in the CDR3. Here the CDR3 reads CASSLGQTYQGQINTEAFF. As DNA, the CDR3 is TGCGCCAGCAGCCTGGGCCAGACTTATCAGGGACAGATCAACACTGAAGCTTTCTTT. The full variable domain, with the rest looked up from reference TRBV5-1 and TRBJ1-1, is KAGVTQTPRYLIKTRGQQVTLSCSPISGHRSVSWYQQTPGQGLQFLFEYFSETQRNKGNFPGRFSGRQFSNSRSEMNVSTLELGDSALYLCASSLGQTYQGQINTEAFFGQGTRLTVV.

This clonotype was counted at least ten times. The genes are TRBV5-1 and TRBJ1-1; no clear D. V lost 0 bases to trimming and J lost 3 bases, with 6 bases between them. This CDR3 region has 13 residues. In germline, CDR1 is SGHRS, CDR2 YFSETQ. DNA of the CDR3: TGCGCCAGCAGCTTGGGCGGCGACACTGAAGCTTTCTTT. Translating gives CASSLGGDTEAFF.

This clonotype has more than one count but fewer than ten. The chain has TRBV7-2 and TRBJ1-1, with D uncertain. This CDR3 contains 15 residues. V was cut by 1 base and J by 4 bases, with 13 bases left in between. CDR1 SGHTA and CDR2 FQGNSA come from the germline V gene. CDR3: CASSLDPDPSTEAFF. DNA of the CDR3: TGTGCCAGCAGCTTAGATCCGGACCCTAGCACTGAAGCTTTCTTT.

The V and J genes are TRBV12-3 or TRBV12-4 and TRBJ1-5; a weak D match, TRBD1 (6 bases). V lost 5 bases and J lost 4, with 9 bases in between. This CDR3 has 13 amino acids. CDR3 nucleotide sequence: TGTGCCAGCAGTCAGCAGGGGAATCAGCCCCAGCATTTT. Protein sequence: CASSQQGNQPQHF.

This clonotype was counted only a few times. V and J are TRBV5-6 and TRBJ2-1; 8 bases line up with TRBD2. Trimming cost V 4 bases and J 4 bases; bases outside gene matches: 13. The CDR3 has 17 residues. Germline CDR1 reads SGHDT; CDR2 reads YYEEEE. CDR3 nucleotide sequence: TGTGCCAGCAGCAGCCCCTTCAGCGGGAGTAATTACAATGAGCAGTTCTTC. This gives the protein CASSSPFSGSNYNEQFF.

Regarding this clonotype: This may come from a read error, since a much larger clone is one base off. The chain combines TRBV12-3 or TRBV12-4 with TRBJ2-1; 7 bases fit TRBD2. The CDR3 has 14 amino acids. The V segment lost 4 bases and the J segment 2 bases; nucleotides outside the gene matches: 2. The CDR3 coding sequence is TGTGCCAGCAGTTCGGGACTAACCTACAATGAGCAGTTCTTC. It yields the protein CASSSGLTYNEQFF.

The J gene is TRBJ1-2, the V gene TRBV30, with D possibly matching TRBD1 (6 bases). Germline V gene data show CDR1 as GTSNPN and CDR2 as SVGIG (reference sequence). The CDR3 is made up of 15 amino acids. V was shortened by 5 bases and J by 5 bases, with 21 bases between the two germline ends. The CDR3 protein is CAWGIRGAPGYGYTF. The CDR3 region has the DNA TGTGCCTGGGGAATCCGGGGGGCGCCTGGGTATGGCTACACCTTC.

The table lists this clonotype with many counts. The V call is TRBV7-2, the J call TRBJ1-6; 7 nucleotides match TRBD1. CDR1 is SGHTA and CDR2 is FQGNSA in the germline V gene. This CDR3 has 16 amino acids. J gave up 0 bases and V 5 bases, and 4 bases lay outside the gene matches. DNA for the CDR3: TGTGCCAGCAGCCGCCGGGACAGCTCCTATAATTCACCCCTCCACTTT. This translates into CASSRRDSSYNSPLHF.

There are many counts of this clonotype. This chain uses TRBV24-1 with TRBJ2-2; D unclear. CDR1 is KGHDR, CDR2 SFDVKD, per germline. The CDR3 has 11 residues. The V and J ends lost 8 bases and 6 bases respectively, with 6 bases between them. In DNA, the CDR3 is TGTGCCACCAAAGGAGCCGGGGAGCTGTTTTTT. Protein sequence: CATKGAGELFF.

This clonotype was counted only a few times. V gene TRBV20-1 combines with J gene TRBJ1-1; TRBD1 matches at 10 bases. The CDR3 is made up of 13 amino acids. J gave up 2 bases and V 5 bases, and 2 bases lay outside the gene matches. Germline loops: CDR1 DFQATT, CDR2 SNEGSKA (reference sequence). CDR3 residues: CSAGDRGNTEAFF. The CDR3 DNA follows: TGCAGTGCTGGGGACAGGGGAAACACTGAAGCTTTCTTT.

The table lists this clonotype with many counts. This chain joins TRBV27 and TRBJ2-7; D is perhaps TRBD1 (5 bases). The germline gives CDR1 MNHEY, CDR2 SMNVEV (reference sequence). V lost 3 bases, J lost 2 bases, and 11 bases lay in between. CDR3 length: 14 residues. This CDR3 reads CASSLGQSTYEQYF. The CDR3 DNA follows: TGTGCCAGCAGTTTGGGGCAGTCAACCTACGAGCAGTACTTC.

This clonotype came up many times. V usage is TRBV20-1 and J usage is TRBJ2-5, with 14 bases lining up with TRBD2. The J segment lost 5 bases and the V segment lost 6 bases, leaving 8 bases of the junction unmatched. The CDR3 contains 15 residues. Germline V lookup: CDR1 DFQATT, CDR2 SNEGSKA (reference sequence). The CDR3 DNA is TGCAGTGCAGGGACTAGCGGGAGTCGGCAGGAGACCCAGTACTTC. It is translated as CSAGTSGSRQETQYF.

The J gene is TRBJ1-1, the V gene TRBV27, with D hard to call. The CDR3 extends over 14 amino acids. Germline V gives CDR1 MNHEY, CDR2 SMNVEV (reference sequence). V dropped 5 bases and J dropped 9 bases, with 19 bases sitting between them. The CDR3 DNA reads TGTGCCAGCAGTCAAGACTACACCCGACGCCAAGCTTTCTTT. It encodes CASSQDYTRRQAFF.

This clonotype was observed many times. The chain uses TRBV3-1 and TRBJ1-5; D gene uncertain. Germline assignment: CDR1 LGHDT and CDR2 YNNKEL (reference sequence). This CDR3 is built from 13 residues. Trimming took off 2 bases at V and 5 bases at J, with 7 bases between the two ends. The CDR3 coding sequence is TGTGCCAGCAGCCAATGGACTGATCAGCCCCAGCATTTT. As protein: CASSQWTDQPQHF.

This clonotype was seen many times. The chain is built from TRBV7-9 and TRBJ1-4; D is uncertain. Trimming shortened V by 5 bases and J by 7 bases, and 11 bases separated the two germline ends. The CDR3 length is 13 residues. Germline CDR1 and CDR2: SEHNR and FQNEAQ (reference sequence). The DNA of the CDR3 is TGTGCCAGCAGCCCACGGTTGGGTGAAAAACTGTTTTTT. This translates into CASSPRLGEKLFF.

This clonotype was seen many times. The V call is TRBV18, the J call TRBJ1-3; D is possibly TRBD1 (6 bases). CDR1 is KGHSH, CDR2 LQKENI, per germline. CDR3 size: 15 residues. V lost 1 base to trimming and J lost 0 bases, with 7 bases between them. CDR3 amino acids: CASSPQGHSGNTIYF. As DNA, the CDR3 is TGTGCCAGCTCACCACAGGGACACTCTGGAAACACCATATATTTT.

This clonotype was picked up many times. This chain joins TRBV7-9 and TRBJ2-3, with 8 bases identical to TRBD2. The length of the CDR3 is 14 residues. Unmatched junction bases numbered 3, after V lost 5 bases and J lost 2 bases. Germline CDR1 reads SEHNR; CDR2 reads FQNEAQ (reference sequence). The CDR3 DNA is TGTGCCAGCAGCCCTAGCGGGTTCACAGATACGCAGTATTTT. Encoded protein: CASSPSGFTDTQYF.

The gene calls are TRBV7-9 and TRBJ2-1; 11 positions agree with TRBD2. Germline CDR1 and CDR2: SEHNR and FQNEAQ (reference sequence). Trimming took 5 bases from V and 4 from J; bases not matched to a gene: 10. The CDR3 is 17 residues long. CDR3 DNA sequence: TGTGCCAGCAGCCCCCGGGGGCTAGCGGGGGGTTACAATGAGCAGTTCTTC. It codes for CASSPRGLAGGYNEQFF.